The 2 T cell receptor beta chains reported below all come from one sample, sequenced in a study of identical twins. TCRdb reprocessed the 5' RACE reads with MiXCR, giving one entry per CDR3 protein. Of a few hundred thousand distinct CDR3 sequences in the sample, just under 10% were seen once. This sample was also put to use in a study of yellow fever vaccine responses in identical twins.

Specimen: PBMCs. These receptors were taken from a young woman in good health.

This chain links TRBV5-1 with TRBJ2-1, with D perhaps being TRBD1 or TRBD2 (5 bases each). The CDR3 totals 15 residues. CDR1 SGHRS and CDR2 YFSETQ come from the germline V gene. V lost 0 bases, J lost 2 bases, and 9 bases lay in between. The CDR3 sequence is CASSLDGTTYNEQFF. In DNA, the CDR3 is TGCGCCAGCAGCTTGGATGGGACCACCTACAATGAGCAGTTCTTC.

This clonotype was seen at least ten times. The rearrangement links TRBV7-9 to TRBJ2-1; the match to TRBD2 covers 7 bases. With V trimmed by 1 base and J by 3 bases, 3 bases remained unmatched. CDR3 size: 15 residues. In germline, CDR1 is SEHNR, CDR2 FQNEAQ (reference sequence). The CDR3 sequence: CASSLGAGIYNEQFF. The CDR3, as DNA: TGTGCCAGCAGCTTAGGAGCGGGAATCTACAATGAGCAGTTCTTC.